This paragraph covers one T cell receptor beta chain sequence. What it recognizes is unknown. These data originate in a study of CD4 T cells in relation to SARS-CoV-2 and coronaviruses. Regarding the study as a whole: Pre-pandemic and post-infection samples never came from the same donor.

Naive and memory CD4+ T cell DNA was deep-sequenced without culture. Measured with immunoSEQ multiplex PCR; TCRdb has only the in-frame clones, and not every one. The profile shows approximately 50,000 clones, just over 90% of them singletons. This CDR3 comprises 12 residues. V lost 2 bases and J lost 10, with 10 bases in between. CDR1 is MGHDK and CDR2 is SYGVNS in the germline V gene. V gene TRBV25-1 combines with J gene TRBJ2-3; D might be TRBD2 (6 bases). The clonotype was recovered from an adult with COVID-19. The sequenced material came from naive CD4+ T cells from PBMCs. Described subset: naive CD4+ T cells isolated by negative enrichment. The CDR3 DNA sequence: TGTGCCAGCAGTGAACGGTGGGAGGCGCAGTATTTT. This translates into CASSERWEAQYF.